This record concerns one T cell receptor (beta chain) sequence. V was pared by 2 bases and J by 7 bases, with 14 bases between. The CDR3 loop spans 14 amino acids. CDR1 and CDR2 from the germline V gene are MNHEY and SVGAGI. These data belong to a study of patients and donors after allogeneic stem cell transplantation. In TCRdb, the RT-PCR reads were re-called with MiXCR into one record per CDR3 protein. The repertoire consists of approximately 170,000 distinct CDR3 sequences, with about a quarter occurring once and the leading ten covering roughly a quarter. What was sequenced was blood, either unsorted or a sorted T cell fraction (not recorded which). The receptor's source is a human donor who was either an allogeneic HSCT recipient or a stem cell or donor lymphocyte infusion donor (not recorded which). It is not recorded whose cells these are; they may come from a transplant donor. The chain joins TRBV6-5 to TRBJ1-2; no reliable D call. The CDR3 DNA reads as TGTGCCAGCAGTTACGGTGAGGTGTCAGGTGGCTACACCTTC. Protein: CASSYGEVSGGYTF.